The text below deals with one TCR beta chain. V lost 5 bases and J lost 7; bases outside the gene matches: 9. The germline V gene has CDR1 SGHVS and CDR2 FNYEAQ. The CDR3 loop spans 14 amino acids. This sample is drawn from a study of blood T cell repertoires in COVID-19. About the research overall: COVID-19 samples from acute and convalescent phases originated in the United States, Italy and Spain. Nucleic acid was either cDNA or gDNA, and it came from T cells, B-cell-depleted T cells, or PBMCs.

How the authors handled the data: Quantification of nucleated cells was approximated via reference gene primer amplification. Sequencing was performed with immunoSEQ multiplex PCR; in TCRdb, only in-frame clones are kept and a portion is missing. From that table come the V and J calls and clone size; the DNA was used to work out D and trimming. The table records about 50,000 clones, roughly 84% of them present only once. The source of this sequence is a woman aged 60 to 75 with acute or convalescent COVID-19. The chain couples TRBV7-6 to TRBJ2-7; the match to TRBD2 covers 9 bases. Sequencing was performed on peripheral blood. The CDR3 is CASSNSGGFDEQYF. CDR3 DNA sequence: TGTGCCAGCAGCAACAGCGGGGGGTTTGATGAGCAGTACTTC.